This T cell receptor (beta chain) is drawn from a study of response to subunit inactivated influenza vaccine. Study conclusions and caveats: That few new T cells are recruited by each seasonal influenza vaccination was the authors' suggestion.

This clonotype appeared a few times. What it binds is not known. Germline CDR1 reads SNHLY; CDR2 reads FYNNEI. The CDR3 loop spans 14 amino acids. V shed 8 bases, J shed 7 bases, and the junction held 10 bases outside the gene matches. TCRdb used MiXCR to reprocess the RT-PCR reads, holding one entry per CDR3 protein. Of over 450,000 distinct CDR3 sequences in the sample, 10% to 15% are singletons; the top ten hold approximately 14%. J is TRBJ1-4 and V is TRBV2, with 7 bases matching TRBD1. The sequencing here drew on PBMCs from blood, taken more than 35 days after vaccination. The sequence was collected from a man aged 50 or older who received an inactivated influenza vaccine. In nucleotides, the CDR3 is TGTGCCAGCGGAAGACAGGGCCTAGGTGAAAAACTGTTTTTT. Residues: CASGRQGLGEKLFF.